This entry concerns a single TCR beta chain. Its specificity is unknown. The germline V gene encodes CDR1 LNHDA and CDR2 SQIVND (reference sequence). V was clipped by 7 bases and J by 1 base; unmatched bases: 8. The CDR3 contains 15 residues. Other autoimmune diseases, uncontrolled infections, pregnancy or lactation ruled patients out of participation. The data were obtained in a study of Graves' ophthalmopathy and Graves' hyperthyroidism. Amplification of TCR beta CDR3 regions used RNA transcripts. A first-round RT-PCR used HTBI primers, followed by a second-round multiplex PCR. TCRdb redid the calling of the multiplex PCR reads with MiXCR, one entry per CDR3 protein. In the table there are about 590,000 distinct CDR3 sequences, just under 40% of which are singletons. General study points: Predictions made by the model for ophthalmopathy progression reached approximately 70% sensitivity and almost 75% specificity. Most expanded thyroid clonotypes above 0.001 frequency also appeared in blood.

Sample: peripheral blood or thyroid tissue (not recorded which). The clonotype comes from an adult man with Graves' hyperthyroidism. The chain employs TRBV19 and TRBJ2-7; TRBD1 agrees at 9 bases. CDR3 in amino acids: CASNTPGQGSYEQYF. The CDR3 nucleotides read TGTGCCAGTAACACCCCGGGACAGGGATCCTACGAGCAGTACTTC. The full variable domain, with the rest looked up from reference TRBV19 and TRBJ2-7, is DGGITQSPKYLFRKEGQNVTLSCEQNLNHDAMYWYRQDPGQGLRLIYYSQIVNDFQKGDIAEGYSVSREKKESFPLTVTSAQKNPTAFYLCASNTPGQGSYEQYFGPGTRLTVT.